The clone carrying this T cell receptor (beta chain) occurred many times. Its antigen remains unidentified. The sample originates from a study of Graves' ophthalmopathy and Graves' hyperthyroidism. Clinical symptoms, serum thyroxine, TRAb, thyroid ultrasound and orbital computed tomography formed the basis of diagnosis. Germline loops: CDR1 MGHDK, CDR2 SYGVNS. V lost 6 bases, J lost 5 bases, and 13 bases lay in between. The CDR3 covers 14 residues. The study amplified TCR beta CDR3 regions using RNA transcripts. First-round RT-PCR used HTBI primers; second-round multiplex PCR followed. Each CDR3 protein is one row after TCRdb ran MiXCR on the multiplex PCR reads. Among hundreds of thousands of distinct CDR3 sequences listed, more than 40% were seen once. The study's findings and limits: Most expanded clonotypes from thyroid (those above 0.001 frequency) were also found in blood. Discrimination between ophthalmopathy and stable hyperthyroidism by a 13-signature model showed 87.88% sensitivity and more than 65% specificity.

The V and J genes are TRBV25-1 and TRBJ2-2, with D perhaps being TRBD1 or TRBD2 (6 bases each). The material sequenced was peripheral blood. This TCR was sampled from an adult man with Graves' ophthalmopathy. In nucleotides, the CDR3 is TGTGCCAGCAGCACACGAGGGGGGACCGGGGAGCTGTTTTTT. Its translation: CASSTRGGTGELFF.